The subject of this entry is one T cell receptor beta chain. The antigen is unknown. The data originate from a study of T cell responses to AZD1222 COVID-19 vaccine. Study-level points and caveats: Unmutated regions of variants are reportedly targeted by nearly half of spike-specific TCRs. The study sampled repertoires only after the peak T cell response. Spike-specific TCR breadth and depth both grew after two AZD1222 doses. White British people made up most donors, females outnumbered males, and clonal diversity was possibly underestimated.

The CDR3 has 19 amino acids. Germline lookup yields CDR1 SEHNR and CDR2 FQNEAQ (reference sequence). With 2 bases clipped from V and 1 base from J, the junction kept 5 bases outside the gene matches. Profiling relied on immunoSEQ multiplex PCR, and the TCRdb table lists in-frame clones only, not all of them. The top ten hold more than 40% of the sample, which has roughly 100,000 clones, 89% seen once. Source: peripheral blood, taken 28 days after the second AZD1222 dose. This receptor was obtained from an adult who received the AZD1222 COVID-19 vaccine. V and J are TRBV7-9 and TRBJ2-4, with 16 bases lining up with TRBD2. CDR3 sequence: CASSLTGLAGGRAKNIQYF. CDR3 DNA sequence: TGTGCCAGCAGCTTAACGGGACTAGCGGGAGGGAGGGCCAAAAACATTCAGTACTTC.